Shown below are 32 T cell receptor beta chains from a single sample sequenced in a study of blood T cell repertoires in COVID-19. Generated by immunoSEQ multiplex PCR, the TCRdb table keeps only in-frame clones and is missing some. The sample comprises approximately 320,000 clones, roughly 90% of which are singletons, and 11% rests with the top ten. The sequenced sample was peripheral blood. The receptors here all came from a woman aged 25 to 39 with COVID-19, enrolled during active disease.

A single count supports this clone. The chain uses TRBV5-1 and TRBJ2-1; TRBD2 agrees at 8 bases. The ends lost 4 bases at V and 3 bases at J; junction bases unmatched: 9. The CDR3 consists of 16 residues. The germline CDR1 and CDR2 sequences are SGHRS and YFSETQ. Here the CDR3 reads CASSPRVAGFYNEQFF. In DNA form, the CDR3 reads TGCGCCAGCAGCCCGCGGGTAGCGGGGTTCTACAATGAGCAGTTCTTC.

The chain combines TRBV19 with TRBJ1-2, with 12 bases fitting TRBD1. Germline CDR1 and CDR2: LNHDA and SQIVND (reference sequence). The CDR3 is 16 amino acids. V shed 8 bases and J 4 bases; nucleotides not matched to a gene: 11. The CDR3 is CASSFGTGGAGYGYTF. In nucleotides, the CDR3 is TGTGCCAGTTCCTTCGGGACAGGGGGCGCGGGCTATGGCTACACCTTC.

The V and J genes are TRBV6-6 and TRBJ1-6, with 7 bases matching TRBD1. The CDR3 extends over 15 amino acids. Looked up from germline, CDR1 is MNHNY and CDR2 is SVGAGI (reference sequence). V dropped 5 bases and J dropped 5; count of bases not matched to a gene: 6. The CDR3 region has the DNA TGTGCCAGCAGTATCGGACAGGTTAATAATTCACCCCTCCACTTT. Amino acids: CASSIGQVNNSPLHF.

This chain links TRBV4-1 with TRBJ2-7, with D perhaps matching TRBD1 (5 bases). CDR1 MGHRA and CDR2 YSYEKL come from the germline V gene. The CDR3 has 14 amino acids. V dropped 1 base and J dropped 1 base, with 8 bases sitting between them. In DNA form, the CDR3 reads TGCGCCAGCAGCCAAGGCAGGGCGTCCTACGAGCAGTACTTC. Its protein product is CASSQGRASYEQYF.

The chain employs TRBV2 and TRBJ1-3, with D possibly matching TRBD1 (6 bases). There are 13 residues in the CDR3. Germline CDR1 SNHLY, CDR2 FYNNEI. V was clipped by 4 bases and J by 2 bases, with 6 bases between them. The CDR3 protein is CASSGTAGNTIYF. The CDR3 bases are TGTGCCAGCAGTGGGACAGCTGGAAACACCATATATTTT.

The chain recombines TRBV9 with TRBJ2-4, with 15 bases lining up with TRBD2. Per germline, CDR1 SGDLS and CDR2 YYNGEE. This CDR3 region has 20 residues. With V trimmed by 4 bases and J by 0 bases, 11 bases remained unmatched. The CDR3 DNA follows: TGTGCCAGCAGCCCAGGGACTAGCGGGGGGCCGACCATAGCCAAAAACATTCAGTACTTC. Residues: CASSPGTSGGPTIAKNIQYF.

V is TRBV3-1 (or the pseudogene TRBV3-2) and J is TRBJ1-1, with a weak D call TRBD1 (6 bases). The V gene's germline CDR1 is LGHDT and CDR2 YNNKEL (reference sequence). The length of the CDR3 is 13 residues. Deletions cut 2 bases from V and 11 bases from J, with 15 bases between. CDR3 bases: TGTGCCAGCAGCCAACTGGACAGCTCGGAGGCTTTCTTT. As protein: CASSQLDSSEAFF.

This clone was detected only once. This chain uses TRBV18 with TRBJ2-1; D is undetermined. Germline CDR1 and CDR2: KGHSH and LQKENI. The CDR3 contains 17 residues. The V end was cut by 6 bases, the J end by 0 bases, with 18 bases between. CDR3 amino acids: CASSPTLARSSYNEQFF. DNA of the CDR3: TGTGCCAGCTCCCCTACCCTGGCCCGGAGCTCCTACAATGAGCAGTTCTTC.

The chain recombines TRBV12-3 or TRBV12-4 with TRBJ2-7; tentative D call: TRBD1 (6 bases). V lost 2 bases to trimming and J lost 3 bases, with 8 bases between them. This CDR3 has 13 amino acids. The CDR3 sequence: CASSLNRVYEQYF. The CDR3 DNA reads TGTGCCAGCAGTTTAAACAGGGTCTACGAGCAGTACTTC.

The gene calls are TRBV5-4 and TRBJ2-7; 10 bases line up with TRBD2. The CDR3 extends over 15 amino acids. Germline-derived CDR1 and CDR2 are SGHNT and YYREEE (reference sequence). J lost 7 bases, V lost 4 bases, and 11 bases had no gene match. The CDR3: CASSLSGGPVREQYF. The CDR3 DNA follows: TGTGCCAGCAGCCTTAGCGGGGGGCCGGTGAGGGAGCAGTACTTC.

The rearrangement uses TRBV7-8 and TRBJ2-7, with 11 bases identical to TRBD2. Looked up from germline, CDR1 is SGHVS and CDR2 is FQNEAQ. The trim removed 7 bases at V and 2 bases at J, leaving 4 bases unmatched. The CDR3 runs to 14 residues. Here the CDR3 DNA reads TGTGCCAGCACTCCGGGACTAGCGGCCTACGAGCAGTACTTC. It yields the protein CASTPGLAAYEQYF.

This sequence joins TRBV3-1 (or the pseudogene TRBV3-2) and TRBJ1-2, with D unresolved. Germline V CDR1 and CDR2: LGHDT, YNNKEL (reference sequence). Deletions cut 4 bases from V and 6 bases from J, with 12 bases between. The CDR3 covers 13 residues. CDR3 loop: CASSPTGKDGYTF. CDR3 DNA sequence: TGTGCCAGCAGCCCCACGGGTAAGGATGGCTACACCTTC.

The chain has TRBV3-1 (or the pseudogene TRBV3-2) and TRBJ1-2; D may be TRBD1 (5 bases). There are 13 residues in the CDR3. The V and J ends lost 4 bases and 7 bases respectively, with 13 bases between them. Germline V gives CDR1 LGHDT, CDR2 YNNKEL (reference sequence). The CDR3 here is CASSLGQIPGYTF. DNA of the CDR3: TGTGCCAGCAGCCTGGGGCAGATCCCTGGCTACACCTTC.

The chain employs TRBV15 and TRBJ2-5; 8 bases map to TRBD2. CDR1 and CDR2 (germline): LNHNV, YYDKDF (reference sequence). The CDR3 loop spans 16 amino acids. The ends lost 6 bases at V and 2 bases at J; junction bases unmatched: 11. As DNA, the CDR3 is TGTGCCACCAGTCGGGCGTTAGCGGGGCCTCAAGAGACCCAGTACTTC. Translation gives CATSRALAGPQETQYF.

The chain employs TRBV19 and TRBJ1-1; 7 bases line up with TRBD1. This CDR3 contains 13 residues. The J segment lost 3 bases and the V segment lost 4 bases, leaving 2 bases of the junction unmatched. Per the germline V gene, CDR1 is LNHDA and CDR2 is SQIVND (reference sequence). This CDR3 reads CASSTTGYTEAFF. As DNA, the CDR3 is TGTGCCAGTAGTACGACAGGGTACACTGAAGCTTTCTTT.

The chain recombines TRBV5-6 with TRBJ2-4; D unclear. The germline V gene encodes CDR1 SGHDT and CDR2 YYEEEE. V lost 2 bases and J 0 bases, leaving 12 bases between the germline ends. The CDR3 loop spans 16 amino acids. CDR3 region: CASSFKKLLAKNIQYF. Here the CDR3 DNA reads TGTGCCAGCAGCTTCAAGAAGCTCTTAGCCAAAAACATTCAGTACTTC. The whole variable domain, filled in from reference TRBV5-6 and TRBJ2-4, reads DAGVTQSPTHLIKTRGQQVTLRCSPKSGHDTVSWYQQALGQGPQFIFQYYEEEERQRGNFPDRFSGHQFPNYSSELNVNALLLGDSALYLCASSFKKLLAKNIQYFGAGTRLSVL.

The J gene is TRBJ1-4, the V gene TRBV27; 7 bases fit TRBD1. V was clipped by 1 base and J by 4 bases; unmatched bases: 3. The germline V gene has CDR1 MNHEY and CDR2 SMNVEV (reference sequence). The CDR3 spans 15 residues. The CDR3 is CASSLLGQINEKLFF. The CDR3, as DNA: TGTGCCAGCAGTTTATTGGGACAGATTAATGAAAAACTGTTTTTT.

The CDR3 DNA reads TGCGCCAGCAGCTTTTCGACGCGGGGGATGGAGACCCAGTACTTC. It is translated as CASSFSTRGMETQYF. The chain links TRBV5-1 to TRBJ2-5; 7 positions agree with TRBD2. With V trimmed by 2 bases and J by 5 bases, 9 bases remained unmatched. The CDR3 runs to 15 residues. Germline V gene sequence: CDR1 SGHRS, CDR2 YFSETQ.

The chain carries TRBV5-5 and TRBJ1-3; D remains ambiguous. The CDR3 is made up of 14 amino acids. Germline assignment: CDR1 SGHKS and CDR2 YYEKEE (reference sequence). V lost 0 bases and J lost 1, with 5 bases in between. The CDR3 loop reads CASSLAGSGNTIYF. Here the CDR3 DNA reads TGTGCCAGCAGCTTGGCGGGGTCTGGAAACACCATATATTTT.

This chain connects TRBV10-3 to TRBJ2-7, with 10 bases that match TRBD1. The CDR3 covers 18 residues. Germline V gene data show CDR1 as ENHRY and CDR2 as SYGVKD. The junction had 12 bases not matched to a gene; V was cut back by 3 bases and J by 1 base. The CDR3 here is CAISDYPVGDRGSYEQYF. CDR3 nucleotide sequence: TGTGCCATCAGTGATTACCCCGTAGGGGACAGGGGTTCCTACGAGCAGTACTTC.

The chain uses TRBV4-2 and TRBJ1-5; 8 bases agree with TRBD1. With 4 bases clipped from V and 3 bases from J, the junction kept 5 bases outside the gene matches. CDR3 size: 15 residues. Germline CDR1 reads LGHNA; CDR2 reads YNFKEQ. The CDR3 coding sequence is TGTGCCAGCAGCCCTGGACAGGGAGACAATCAGCCCCAGCATTTT. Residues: CASSPGQGDNQPQHF.

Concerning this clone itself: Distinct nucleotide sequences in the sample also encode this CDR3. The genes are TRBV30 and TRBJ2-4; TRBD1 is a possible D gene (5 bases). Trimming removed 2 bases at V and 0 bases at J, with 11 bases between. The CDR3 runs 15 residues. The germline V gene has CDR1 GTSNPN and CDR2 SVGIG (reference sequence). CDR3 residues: CAWSLQGVAKNIQYF. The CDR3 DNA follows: TGTGCCTGGAGTCTCCAAGGGGTAGCCAAAAACATTCAGTACTTC.

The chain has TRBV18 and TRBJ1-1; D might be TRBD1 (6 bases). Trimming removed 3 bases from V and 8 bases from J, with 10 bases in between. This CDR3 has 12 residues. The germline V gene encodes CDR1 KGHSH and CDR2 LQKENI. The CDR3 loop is CASSPSDREAFF. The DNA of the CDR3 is TGTGCCAGCTCACCGTCAGACAGGGAAGCTTTCTTT. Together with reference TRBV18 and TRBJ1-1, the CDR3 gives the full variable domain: NAGVMQNPRHLVRRRGQEARLRCSPMKGHSHVYWYRQLPEEGLKFMVYLQKENIIDESGMPKERFSAEFPKEGPSILRIQQVVRGDSAAYFCASSPSDREAFFGQGTRLTVV.

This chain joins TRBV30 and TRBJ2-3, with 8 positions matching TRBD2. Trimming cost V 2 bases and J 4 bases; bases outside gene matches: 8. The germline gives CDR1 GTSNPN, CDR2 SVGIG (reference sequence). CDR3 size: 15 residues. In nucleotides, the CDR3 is TGTGCCTGGAGTCTACTCGGGGGGGCCTCAGATACGCAGTATTTT. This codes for CAWSLLGGASDTQYF.

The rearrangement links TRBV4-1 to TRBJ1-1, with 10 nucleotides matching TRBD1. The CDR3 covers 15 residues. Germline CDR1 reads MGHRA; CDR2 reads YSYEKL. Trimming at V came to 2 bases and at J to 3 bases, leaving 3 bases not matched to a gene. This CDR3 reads CASSQPTGGYTEAFF. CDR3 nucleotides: TGCGCCAGCAGCCAACCGACAGGGGGCTACACTGAAGCTTTCTTT.

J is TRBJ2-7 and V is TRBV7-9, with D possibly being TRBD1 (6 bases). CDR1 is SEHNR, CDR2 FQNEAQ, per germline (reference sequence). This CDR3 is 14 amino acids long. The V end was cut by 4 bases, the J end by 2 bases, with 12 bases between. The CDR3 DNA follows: TGTGCCAGCAGCTCGGGACAACAAGCCTACGAGCAGTACTTC. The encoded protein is CASSSGQQAYEQYF.

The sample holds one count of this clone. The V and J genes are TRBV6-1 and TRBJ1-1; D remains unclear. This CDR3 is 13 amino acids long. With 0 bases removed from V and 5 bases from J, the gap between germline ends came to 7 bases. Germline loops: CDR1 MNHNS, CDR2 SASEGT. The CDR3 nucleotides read TGTGCCAGCAGTGAAGCGCTCGGGACTGAAGCTTTCTTT. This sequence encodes CASSEALGTEAFF.

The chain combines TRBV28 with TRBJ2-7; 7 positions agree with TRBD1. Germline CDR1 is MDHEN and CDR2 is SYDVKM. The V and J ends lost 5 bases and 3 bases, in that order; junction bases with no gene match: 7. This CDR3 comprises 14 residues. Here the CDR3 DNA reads TGTGCCAGCAGTCCTCCGGGACAGATCTACGAGCAGTACTTC. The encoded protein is CASSPPGQIYEQYF.

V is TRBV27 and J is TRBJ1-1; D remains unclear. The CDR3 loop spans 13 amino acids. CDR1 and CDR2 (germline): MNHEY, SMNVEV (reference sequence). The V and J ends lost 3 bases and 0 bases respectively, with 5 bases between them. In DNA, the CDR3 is TGTGCCAGCAGTTTTGAGATGAACACTGAAGCTTTCTTT. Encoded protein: CASSFEMNTEAFF.

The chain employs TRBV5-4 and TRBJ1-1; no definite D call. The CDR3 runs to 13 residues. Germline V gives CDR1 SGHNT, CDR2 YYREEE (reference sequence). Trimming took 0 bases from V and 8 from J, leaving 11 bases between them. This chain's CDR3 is CASSLGSRTEAFF. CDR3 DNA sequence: TGTGCCAGCAGCTTGGGCAGTCGTACGGAAGCTTTCTTT.

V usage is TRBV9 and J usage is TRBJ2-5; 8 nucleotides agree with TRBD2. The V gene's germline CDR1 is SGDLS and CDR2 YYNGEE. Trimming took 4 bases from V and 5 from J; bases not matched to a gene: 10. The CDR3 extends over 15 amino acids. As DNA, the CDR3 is TGTGCCAGCAGCACGGGGGGGCTTATATCGGAGACCCAGTACTTC. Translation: CASSTGGLISETQYF.

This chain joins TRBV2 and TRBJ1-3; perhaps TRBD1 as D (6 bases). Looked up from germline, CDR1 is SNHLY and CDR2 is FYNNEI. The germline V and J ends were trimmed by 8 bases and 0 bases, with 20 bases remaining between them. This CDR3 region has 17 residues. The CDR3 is CASLMTGTIYSGNTIYF. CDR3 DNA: TGTGCCAGCCTTATGACCGGGACAATATACTCTGGAAACACCATATATTTT.